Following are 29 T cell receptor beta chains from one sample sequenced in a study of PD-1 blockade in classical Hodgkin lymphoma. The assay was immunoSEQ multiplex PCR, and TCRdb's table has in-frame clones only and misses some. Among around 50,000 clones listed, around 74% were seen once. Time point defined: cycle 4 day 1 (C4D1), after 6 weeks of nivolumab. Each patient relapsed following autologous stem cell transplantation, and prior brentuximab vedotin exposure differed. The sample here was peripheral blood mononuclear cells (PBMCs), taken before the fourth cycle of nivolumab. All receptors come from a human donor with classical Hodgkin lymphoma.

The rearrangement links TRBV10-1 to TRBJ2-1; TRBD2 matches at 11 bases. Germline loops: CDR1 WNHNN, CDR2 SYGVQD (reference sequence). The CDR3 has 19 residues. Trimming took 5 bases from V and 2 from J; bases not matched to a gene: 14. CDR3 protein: CASSPVRGSGRATYNEQFF. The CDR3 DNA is TGCGCCAGCAGTCCCGTTAGGGGTAGCGGGAGGGCTACCTACAATGAGCAGTTCTTC.

CDR3 sequence (DNA): TGCAGCGTTAAGGGACAGGGCTTCTATGGCTACACCTTC. This sequence encodes CSVKGQGFYGYTF. V and J are TRBV29-1 and TRBJ1-2, with 9 bases lining up with TRBD1. V lost 5 bases, J lost 4 bases, and 5 bases stayed unmatched. Germline CDR1 is SQVTM and CDR2 is ANQGSEA. The CDR3 is 13 amino acids.

In nucleotides, the CDR3 is TGTGCCAGCAGTGAAATTTATGGGGCTCGGAACACCATATATTTT. Its translation: CASSEIYGARNTIYF. The J gene is TRBJ1-3, the V gene TRBV25-1; tentatively, D is TRBD1 (5 bases). Per the germline V gene, CDR1 is MGHDK and CDR2 is SYGVNS. Trimming stripped 2 bases from V and 7 bases from J, with 15 bases between. The CDR3 is 15 amino acids.

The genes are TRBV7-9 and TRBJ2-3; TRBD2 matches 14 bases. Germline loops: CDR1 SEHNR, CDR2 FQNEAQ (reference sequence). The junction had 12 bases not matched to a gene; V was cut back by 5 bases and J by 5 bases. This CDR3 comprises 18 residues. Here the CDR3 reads CASSPTPGLAGGQDTQYF. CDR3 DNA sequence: TGTGCCAGCAGCCCTACGCCAGGACTAGCGGGAGGACAAGATACGCAGTATTTT.

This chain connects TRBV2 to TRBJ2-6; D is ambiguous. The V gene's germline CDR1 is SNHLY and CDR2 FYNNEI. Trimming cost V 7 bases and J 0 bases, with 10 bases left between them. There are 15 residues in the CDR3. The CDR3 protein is CASTSIPSGANVLTF. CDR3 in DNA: TGTGCCAGCACTTCTATTCCCTCTGGGGCCAACGTCCTGACTTTC. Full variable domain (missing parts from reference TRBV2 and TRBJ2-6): EPEVTQTPSHQVTQMGQEVILRCVPISNHLYFYWYRQILGQKVEFLVSFYNNEISEKSEIFDDQFSVERPDGSNFTLKIRSTKLEDSAMYFCASTSIPSGANVLTFGAGSRLTVL.

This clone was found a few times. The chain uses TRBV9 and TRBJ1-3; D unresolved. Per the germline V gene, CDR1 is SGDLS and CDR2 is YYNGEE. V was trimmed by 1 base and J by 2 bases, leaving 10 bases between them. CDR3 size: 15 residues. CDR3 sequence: CASSVLGVPGNTIYF. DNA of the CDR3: TGTGCCAGCAGCGTACTTGGGGTCCCTGGAAACACCATATATTTT.

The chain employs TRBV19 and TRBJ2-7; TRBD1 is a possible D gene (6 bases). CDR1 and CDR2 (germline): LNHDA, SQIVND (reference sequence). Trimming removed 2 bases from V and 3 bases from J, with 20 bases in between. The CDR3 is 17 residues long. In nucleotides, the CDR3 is TGTGCCAGTAGTATATCTTCAGGGGCGGCCTGGGACTACGAGCAGTACTTC. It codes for CASSISSGAAWDYEQYF. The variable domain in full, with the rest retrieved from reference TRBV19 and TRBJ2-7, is DGGITQSPKYLFRKEGQNVTLSCEQNLNHDAMYWYRQDPGQGLRLIYYSQIVNDFQKGDIAEGYSVSREKKESFPLTVTSAQKNPTAFYLCASSISSGAAWDYEQYFGPGTRLTVT.

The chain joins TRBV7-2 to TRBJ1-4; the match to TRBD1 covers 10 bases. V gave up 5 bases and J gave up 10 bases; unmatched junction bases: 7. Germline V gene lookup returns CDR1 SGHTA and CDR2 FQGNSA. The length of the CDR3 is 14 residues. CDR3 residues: CASSGWDRGGKLFF. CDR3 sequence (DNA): TGTGCCAGCAGCGGTTGGGACAGGGGCGGAAAACTGTTTTTT.

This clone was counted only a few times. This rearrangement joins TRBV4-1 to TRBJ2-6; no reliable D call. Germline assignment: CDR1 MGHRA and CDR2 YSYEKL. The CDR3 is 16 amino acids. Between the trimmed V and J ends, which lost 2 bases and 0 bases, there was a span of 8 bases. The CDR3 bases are TGCGCCAGCAGCCAACCAGGCCGCTCTGGGGCCAACGTCCTGACTTTC. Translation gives CASSQPGRSGANVLTF.

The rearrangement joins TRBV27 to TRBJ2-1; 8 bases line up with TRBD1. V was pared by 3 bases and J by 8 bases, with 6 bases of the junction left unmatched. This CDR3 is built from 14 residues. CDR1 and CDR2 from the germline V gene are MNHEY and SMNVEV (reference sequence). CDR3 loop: CASSFGRGRHEQFF. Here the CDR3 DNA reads TGTGCCAGCAGTTTTGGCAGGGGGCGCCATGAGCAGTTCTTC.

This CDR3 reads CASRGAGGTEAFF. The CDR3 DNA reads as TGTGCCAGCAGGGGGGCAGGAGGCACTGAAGCTTTCTTT. The V and J genes are TRBV6-5 and TRBJ1-1; TRBD1 is a possible D gene (6 bases). The CDR3 is 13 residues long. V lost 6 bases and J lost 4, with 12 bases in between. CDR1 MNHEY and CDR2 SVGAGI come from the germline V gene.

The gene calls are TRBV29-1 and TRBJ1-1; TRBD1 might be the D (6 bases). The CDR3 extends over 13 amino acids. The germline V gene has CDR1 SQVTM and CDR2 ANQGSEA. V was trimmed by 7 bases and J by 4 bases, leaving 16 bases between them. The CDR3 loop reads CSARRGPGTEAFF. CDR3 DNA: TGCAGCGCACGACGGGGGCCGGGCACTGAAGCTTTCTTT.

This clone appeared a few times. This CDR3 reads CAITEGANTGELFF. Written as DNA, the CDR3 is TGTGCCATCACCGAGGGAGCAAACACCGGGGAGCTGTTTTTT. The rearrangement uses TRBV10-3 and TRBJ2-2; D is perhaps TRBD2 (5 bases). The CDR3 covers 14 residues. Germline CDR1 ENHRY, CDR2 SYGVKD. Trimming pared 7 bases from V and 2 bases from J, leaving 11 bases between.

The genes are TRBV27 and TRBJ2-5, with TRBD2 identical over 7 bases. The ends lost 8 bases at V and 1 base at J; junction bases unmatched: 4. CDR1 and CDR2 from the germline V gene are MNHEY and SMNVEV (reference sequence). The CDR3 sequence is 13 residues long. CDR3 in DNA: TGTGCCAGCGGGGGGGTGGGCCAAGAGACCCAGTACTTC. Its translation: CASGGVGQETQYF.

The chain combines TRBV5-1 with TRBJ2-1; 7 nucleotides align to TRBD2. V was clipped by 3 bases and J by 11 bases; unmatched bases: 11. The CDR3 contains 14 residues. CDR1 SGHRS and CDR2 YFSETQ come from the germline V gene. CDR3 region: CASSSDSWDYKQFF. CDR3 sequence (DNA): TGCGCCAGCAGCTCGGACTCGTGGGACTACAAGCAGTTCTTC.

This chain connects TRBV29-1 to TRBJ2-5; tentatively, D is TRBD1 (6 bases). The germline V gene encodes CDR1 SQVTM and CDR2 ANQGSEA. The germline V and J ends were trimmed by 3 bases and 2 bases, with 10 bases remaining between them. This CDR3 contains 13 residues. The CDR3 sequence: CSVERQVQETQYF. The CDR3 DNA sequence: TGCAGCGTTGAGCGACAGGTGCAAGAGACCCAGTACTTC.

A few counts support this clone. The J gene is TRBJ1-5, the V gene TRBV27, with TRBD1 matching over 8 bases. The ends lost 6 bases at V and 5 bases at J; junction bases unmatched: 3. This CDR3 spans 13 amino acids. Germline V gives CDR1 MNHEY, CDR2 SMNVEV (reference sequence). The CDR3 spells CASSQGAYQPQHF. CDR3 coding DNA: TGTGCCAGCAGCCAGGGGGCCTATCAGCCCCAGCATTTT.

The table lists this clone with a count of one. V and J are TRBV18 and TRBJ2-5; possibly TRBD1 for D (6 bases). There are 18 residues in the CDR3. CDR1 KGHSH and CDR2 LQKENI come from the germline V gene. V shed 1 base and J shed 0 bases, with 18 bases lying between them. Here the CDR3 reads CASSPRYLQGTNQETQYF. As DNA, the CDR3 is TGTGCCAGCTCACCACGTTATCTCCAGGGGACAAACCAAGAGACCCAGTACTTC.

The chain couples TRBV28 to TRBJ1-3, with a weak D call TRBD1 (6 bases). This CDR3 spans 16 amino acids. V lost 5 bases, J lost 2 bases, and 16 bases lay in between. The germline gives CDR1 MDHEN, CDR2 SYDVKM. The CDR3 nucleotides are TGTGCCAGCAGTCTCCTACAGGGAGAGACTGGAAACACCATATATTTT. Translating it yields CASSLLQGETGNTIYF.

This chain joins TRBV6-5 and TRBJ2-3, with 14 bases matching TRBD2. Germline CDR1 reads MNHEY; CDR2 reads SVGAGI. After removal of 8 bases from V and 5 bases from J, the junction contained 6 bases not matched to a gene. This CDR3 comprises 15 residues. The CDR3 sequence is CASWGLAGVVDTQYF. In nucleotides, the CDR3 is TGTGCCAGCTGGGGACTAGCGGGAGTTGTAGATACGCAGTATTTT.

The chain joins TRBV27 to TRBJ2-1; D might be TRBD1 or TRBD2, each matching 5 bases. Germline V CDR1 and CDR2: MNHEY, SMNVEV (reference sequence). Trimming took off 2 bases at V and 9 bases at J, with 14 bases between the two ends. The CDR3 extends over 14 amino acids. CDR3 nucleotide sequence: TGTGCCAGCAGTTTAATACTAGGGGTCGGTGAGCAGTTCTTC. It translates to CASSLILGVGEQFF.

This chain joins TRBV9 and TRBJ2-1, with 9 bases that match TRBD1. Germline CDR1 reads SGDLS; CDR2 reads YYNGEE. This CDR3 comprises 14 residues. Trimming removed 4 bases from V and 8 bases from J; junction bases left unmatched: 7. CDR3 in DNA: TGTGCCAGCAGCCGTACAGGGGGCAACGATGAGCAGTTCTTC. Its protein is CASSRTGGNDEQFF.

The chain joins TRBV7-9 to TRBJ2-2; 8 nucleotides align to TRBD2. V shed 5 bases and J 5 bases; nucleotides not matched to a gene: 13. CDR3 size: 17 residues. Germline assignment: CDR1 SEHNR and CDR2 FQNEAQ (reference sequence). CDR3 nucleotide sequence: TGTGCCAGCAGCCCCCTTCGGGGGGGCGCGGATACCGGGGAGCTGTTTTTT. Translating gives CASSPLRGGADTGELFF.

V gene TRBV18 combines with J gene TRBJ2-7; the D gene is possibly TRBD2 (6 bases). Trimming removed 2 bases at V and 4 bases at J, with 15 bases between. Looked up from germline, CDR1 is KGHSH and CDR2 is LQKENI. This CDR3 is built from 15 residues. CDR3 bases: TGTGCCAGCTCACCAACCAGAGCGGGTGGTTACGAGCAGTACTTC. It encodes CASSPTRAGGYEQYF.

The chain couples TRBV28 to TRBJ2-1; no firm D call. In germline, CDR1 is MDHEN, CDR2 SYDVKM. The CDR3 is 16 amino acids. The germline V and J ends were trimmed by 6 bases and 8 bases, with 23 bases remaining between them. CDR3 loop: CASSTPGGPEVDEQFF. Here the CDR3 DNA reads TGTGCCAGCAGCACCCCAGGTGGACCCGAAGTCGATGAGCAGTTCTTC.

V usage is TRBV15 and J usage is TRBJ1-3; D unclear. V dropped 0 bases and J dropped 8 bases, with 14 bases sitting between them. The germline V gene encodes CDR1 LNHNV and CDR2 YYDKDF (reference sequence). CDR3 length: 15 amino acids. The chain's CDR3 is CATSRESTGRDTIYF. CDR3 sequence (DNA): TGTGCCACCAGCAGAGAATCGACGGGGAGGGACACCATATATTTT.

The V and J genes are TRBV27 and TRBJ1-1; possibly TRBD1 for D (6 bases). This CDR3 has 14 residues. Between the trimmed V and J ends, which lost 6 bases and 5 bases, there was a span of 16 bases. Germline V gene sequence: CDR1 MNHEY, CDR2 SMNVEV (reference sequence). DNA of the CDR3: TGTGCCAGCAGCTTGGGTGGGGGGCGGACTGAAGCTTTCTTT. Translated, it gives CASSLGGGRTEAFF.

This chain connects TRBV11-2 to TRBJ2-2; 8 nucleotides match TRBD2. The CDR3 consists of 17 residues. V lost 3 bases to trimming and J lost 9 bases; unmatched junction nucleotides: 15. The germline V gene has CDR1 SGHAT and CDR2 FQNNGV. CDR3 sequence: CASSFIRASGSQRELFF. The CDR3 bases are TGTGCCAGCAGCTTCATTCGAGCTAGCGGGTCGCAAAGGGAGCTGTTTTTT.

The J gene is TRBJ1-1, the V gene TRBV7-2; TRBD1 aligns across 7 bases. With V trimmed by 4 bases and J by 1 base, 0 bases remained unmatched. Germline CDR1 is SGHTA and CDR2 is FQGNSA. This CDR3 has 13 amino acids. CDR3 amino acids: CASSWTGNTEAFF. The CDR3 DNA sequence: TGTGCCAGCAGCTGGACAGGGAACACTGAAGCTTTCTTT.